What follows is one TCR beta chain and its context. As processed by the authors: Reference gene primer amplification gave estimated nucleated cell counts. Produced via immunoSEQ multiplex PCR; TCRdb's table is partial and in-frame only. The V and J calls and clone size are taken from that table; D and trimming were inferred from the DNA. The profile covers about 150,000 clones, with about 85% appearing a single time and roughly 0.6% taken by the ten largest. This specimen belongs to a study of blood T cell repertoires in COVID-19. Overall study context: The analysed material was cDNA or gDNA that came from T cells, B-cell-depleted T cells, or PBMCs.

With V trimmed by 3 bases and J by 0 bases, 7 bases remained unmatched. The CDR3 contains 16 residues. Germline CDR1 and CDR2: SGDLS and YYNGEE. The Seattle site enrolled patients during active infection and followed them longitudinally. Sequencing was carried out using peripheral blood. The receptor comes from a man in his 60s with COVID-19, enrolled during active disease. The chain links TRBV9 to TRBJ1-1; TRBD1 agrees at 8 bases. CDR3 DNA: TGTGCCAGCAGCGGTTCAGGGGGCTTCATGAACACTGAAGCTTTCTTT. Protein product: CASSGSGGFMNTEAFF.